This T cell receptor (beta chain) was found in a study of blood T cell repertoires in COVID-19. Study context: Samples representing acute and convalescent COVID-19 were sourced from the United States, Italy and Spain.

The CDR3 has 16 amino acids. Germline V CDR1 and CDR2: KGHDR, SFDVKD. With V trimmed by 7 bases and J by 10 bases, 13 bases remained unmatched. In the original analysis: Amplification of reference gene primers was used by the study to estimate nucleated cell counts. Using immunoSEQ multiplex PCR, the repertoire was profiled, and TCRdb retains in-frame clones only, with some absent. V and J calls and clone size are as listed in that table; D and trimming were resolved from the DNA. The data show about 270,000 clones, with around nine tenths seen just once and around 10% held by the top ten. The sequence derives from a man in his forties or fifties who had recovered from COVID-19. V and J are TRBV24-1 and TRBJ1-6; 9 nucleotides agree with TRBD1. Sequencing used peripheral blood. The CDR3 DNA is TGTGCCACCAGCCCCCGGACAGGGGCCGCGGGCTCACCCCTCCACTTT. Amino acids: CATSPRTGAAGSPLHF.